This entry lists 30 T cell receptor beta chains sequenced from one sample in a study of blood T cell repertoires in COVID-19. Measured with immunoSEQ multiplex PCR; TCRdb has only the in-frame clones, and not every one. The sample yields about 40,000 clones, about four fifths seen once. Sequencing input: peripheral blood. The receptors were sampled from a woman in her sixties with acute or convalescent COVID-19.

The CDR3 spells CASSIAGIQGYTF. CDR3 DNA: TGTGCCAGTAGTATAGCCGGGATCCAGGGCTACACCTTC. The V and J genes are TRBV19 and TRBJ1-2; D uncertain. The V and J ends lost 1 base and 8 bases respectively, with 11 bases between them. The CDR3 spans 13 residues. Germline V gene data show CDR1 as LNHDA and CDR2 as SQIVND (reference sequence).

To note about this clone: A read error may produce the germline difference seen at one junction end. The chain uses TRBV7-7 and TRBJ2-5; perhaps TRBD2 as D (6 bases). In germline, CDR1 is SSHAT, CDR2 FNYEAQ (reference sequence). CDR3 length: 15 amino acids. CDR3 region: CASSLAASAVETQYF. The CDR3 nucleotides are TGTGCTAGCAGCTTAGCAGCTAGCGCGGTCGAGACCCAGTACTTC.

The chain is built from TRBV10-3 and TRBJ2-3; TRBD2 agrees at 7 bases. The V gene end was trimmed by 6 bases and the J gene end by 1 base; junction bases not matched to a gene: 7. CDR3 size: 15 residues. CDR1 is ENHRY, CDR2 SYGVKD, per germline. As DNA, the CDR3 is TGTGCCATCAGCGTAGCGGGTTGGGGCACAGATACGCAGTATTTT. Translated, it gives CAISVAGWGTDTQYF.

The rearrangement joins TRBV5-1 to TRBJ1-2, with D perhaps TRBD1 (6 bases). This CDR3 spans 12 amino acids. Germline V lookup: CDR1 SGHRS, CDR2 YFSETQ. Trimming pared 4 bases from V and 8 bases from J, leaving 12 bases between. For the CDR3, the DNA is TGCGCCAGCAGCCGGGACAAATGGGGCTACACCTTC. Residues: CASSRDKWGYTF.

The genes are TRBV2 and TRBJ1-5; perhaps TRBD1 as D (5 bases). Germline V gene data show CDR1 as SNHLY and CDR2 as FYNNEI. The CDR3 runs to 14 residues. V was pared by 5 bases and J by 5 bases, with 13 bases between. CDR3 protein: CASSRGATYQPQHF. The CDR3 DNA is TGTGCCAGCAGTCGCGGGGCTACTTATCAGCCCCAGCATTTT.

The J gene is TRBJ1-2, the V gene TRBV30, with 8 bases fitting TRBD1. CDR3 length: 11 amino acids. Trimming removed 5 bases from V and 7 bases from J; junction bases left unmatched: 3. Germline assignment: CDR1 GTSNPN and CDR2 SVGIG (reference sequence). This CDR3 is CAWSGGTGYTF. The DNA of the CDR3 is TGTGCCTGGTCAGGGGGCACTGGCTACACCTTC.

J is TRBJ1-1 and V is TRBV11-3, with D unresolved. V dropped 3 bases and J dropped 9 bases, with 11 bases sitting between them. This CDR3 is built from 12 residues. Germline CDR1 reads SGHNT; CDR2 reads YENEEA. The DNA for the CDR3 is TGTGCCAGCAGCTTTACCGCGGGGAAAGCTTTCTTT. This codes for CASSFTAGKAFF.

CDR3 sequence: CASKHRGVETQYF. The CDR3, as DNA: TGTGCCAGCAAACACCGGGGTGTGGAGACCCAGTACTTC. The chain recombines TRBV5-4 with TRBJ2-5, with D perhaps matching TRBD2 (5 bases). From germline, CDR1 is SGHNT and CDR2 YYREEE (reference sequence). CDR3 size: 13 residues. V lost 6 bases to trimming and J lost 5 bases, with 14 bases between them.

The CDR3 region is CASSRLGYTEAFF. The CDR3 nucleotides read TGTGCCAGCAGCCGACTTGGGTACACTGAAGCTTTCTTT. The chain uses TRBV6-5 and TRBJ1-1; D unclear. Trimming pared 6 bases from V and 3 bases from J, leaving 11 bases between. The germline V gene encodes CDR1 MNHEY and CDR2 SVGAGI. The length of the CDR3 is 13 residues.

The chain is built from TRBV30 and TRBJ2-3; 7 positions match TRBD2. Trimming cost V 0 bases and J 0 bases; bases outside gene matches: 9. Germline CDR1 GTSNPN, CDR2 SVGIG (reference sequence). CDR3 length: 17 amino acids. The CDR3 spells CAWSVRAGVPSTDTQYF. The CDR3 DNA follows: TGTGCCTGGAGTGTACGGGCGGGAGTCCCTAGCACAGATACGCAGTATTTT.

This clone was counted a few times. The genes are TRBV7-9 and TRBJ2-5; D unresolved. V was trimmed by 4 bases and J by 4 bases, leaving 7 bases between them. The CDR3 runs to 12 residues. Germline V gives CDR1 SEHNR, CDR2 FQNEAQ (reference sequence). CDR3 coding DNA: TGTGCCAGCAGCTCTGGGCCAGAGACCCAGTACTTC. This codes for CASSSGPETQYF.

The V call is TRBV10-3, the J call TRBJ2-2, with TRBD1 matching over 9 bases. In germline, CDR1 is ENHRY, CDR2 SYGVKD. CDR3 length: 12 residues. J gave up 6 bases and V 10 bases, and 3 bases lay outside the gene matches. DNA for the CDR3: TGTGCCACAGGGACAGGGCCCGGGGAGCTGTTTTTT. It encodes CATGTGPGELFF.

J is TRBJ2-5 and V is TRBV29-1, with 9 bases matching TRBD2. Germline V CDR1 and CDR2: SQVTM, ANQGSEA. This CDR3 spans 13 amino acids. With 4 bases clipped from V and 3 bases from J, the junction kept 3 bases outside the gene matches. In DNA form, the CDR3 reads TGCAGCGTTGCGGGACTAGCAGAAGAGACCCAGTACTTC. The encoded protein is CSVAGLAEETQYF.

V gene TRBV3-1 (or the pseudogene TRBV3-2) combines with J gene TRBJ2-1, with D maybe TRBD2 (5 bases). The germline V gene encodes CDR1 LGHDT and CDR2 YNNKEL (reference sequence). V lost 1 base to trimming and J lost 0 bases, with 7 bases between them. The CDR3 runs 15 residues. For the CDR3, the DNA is TGTGCCAGCAGCCAAGGGACTTTCTCCTACAATGAGCAGTTCTTC. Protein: CASSQGTFSYNEQFF.

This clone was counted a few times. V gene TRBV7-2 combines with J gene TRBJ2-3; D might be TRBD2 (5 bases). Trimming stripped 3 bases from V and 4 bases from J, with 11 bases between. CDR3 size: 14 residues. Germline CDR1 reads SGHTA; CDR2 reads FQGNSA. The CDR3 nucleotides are TGTGCCAGCAGCTTGCTAGCTGGGTCAGATACGCAGTATTTT. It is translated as CASSLLAGSDTQYF.

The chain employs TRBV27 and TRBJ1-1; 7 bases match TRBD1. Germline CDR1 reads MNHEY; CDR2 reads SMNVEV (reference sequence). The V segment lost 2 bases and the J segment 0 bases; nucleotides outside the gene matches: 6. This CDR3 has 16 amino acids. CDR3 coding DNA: TGTGCCAGCAGTTTAATGGCGGGACAGATGAACACTGAAGCTTTCTTT. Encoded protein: CASSLMAGQMNTEAFF.

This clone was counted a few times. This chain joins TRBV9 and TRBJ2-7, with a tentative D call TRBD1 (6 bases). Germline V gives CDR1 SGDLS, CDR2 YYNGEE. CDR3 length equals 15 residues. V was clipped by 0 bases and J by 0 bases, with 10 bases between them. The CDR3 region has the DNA TGTGCCAGCAGCGTAGGACAGGCGAGCTCCTACGAGCAGTACTTC. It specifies CASSVGQASSYEQYF.

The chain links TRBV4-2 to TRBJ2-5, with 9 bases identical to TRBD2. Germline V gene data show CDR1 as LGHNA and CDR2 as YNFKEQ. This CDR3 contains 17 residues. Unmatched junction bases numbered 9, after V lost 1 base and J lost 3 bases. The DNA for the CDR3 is TGTGCCAGCAGCCAAGCAATAGCGGGAGCGAAGAAAGAGACCCAGTACTTC. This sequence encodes CASSQAIAGAKKETQYF.

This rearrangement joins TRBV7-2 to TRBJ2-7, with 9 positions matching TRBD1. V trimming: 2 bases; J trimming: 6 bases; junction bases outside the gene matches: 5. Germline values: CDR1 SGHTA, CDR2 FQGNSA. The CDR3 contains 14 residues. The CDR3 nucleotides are TGTGCCAGCAGCTTAACAGGGGGCCTCTCCGAGCAGTACTTC. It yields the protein CASSLTGGLSEQYF.

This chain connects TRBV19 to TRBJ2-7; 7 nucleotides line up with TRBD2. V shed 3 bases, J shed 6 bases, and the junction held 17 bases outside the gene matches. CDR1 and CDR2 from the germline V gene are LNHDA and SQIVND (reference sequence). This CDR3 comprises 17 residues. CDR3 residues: CASSIGSVLAGGCEQYF. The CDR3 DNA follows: TGTGCCAGTAGTATCGGATCAGTGTTGGCCGGGGGGTGCGAGCAGTACTTC.

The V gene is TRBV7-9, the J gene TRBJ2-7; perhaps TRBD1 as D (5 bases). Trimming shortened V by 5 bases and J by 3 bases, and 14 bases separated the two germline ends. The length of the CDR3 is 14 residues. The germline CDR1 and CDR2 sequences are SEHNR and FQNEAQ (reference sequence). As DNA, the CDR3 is TGTGCCAGCAGCCCGCCAACAGGAAACTACGAGCAGTACTTC. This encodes CASSPPTGNYEQYF.

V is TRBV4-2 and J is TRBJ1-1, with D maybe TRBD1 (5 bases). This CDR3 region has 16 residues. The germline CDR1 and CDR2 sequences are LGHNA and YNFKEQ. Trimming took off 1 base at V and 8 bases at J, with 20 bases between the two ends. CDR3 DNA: TGTGCCAGCAGCCAAGGCGGAGGAGGGGTCGGCGGCGAAGCTTTCTTT. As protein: CASSQGGGGVGGEAFF.

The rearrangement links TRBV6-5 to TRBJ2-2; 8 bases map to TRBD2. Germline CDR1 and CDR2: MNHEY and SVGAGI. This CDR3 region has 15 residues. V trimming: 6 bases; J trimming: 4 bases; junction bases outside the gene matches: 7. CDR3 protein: CASRLLAAATGELFF. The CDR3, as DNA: TGTGCCAGCAGGCTACTAGCGGCAGCCACCGGGGAGCTGTTTTTT.

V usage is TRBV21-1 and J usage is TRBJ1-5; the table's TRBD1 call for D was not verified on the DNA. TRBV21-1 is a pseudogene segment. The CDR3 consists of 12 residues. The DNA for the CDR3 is TGTGCCACCACAGGTAGCAATCAGCCCCAGCATTTT. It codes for CATTGSNQPQHF.

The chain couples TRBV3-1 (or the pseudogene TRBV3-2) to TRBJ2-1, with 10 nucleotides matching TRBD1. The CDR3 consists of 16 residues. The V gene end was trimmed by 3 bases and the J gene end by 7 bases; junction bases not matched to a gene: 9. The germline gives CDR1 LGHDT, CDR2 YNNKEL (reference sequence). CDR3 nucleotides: TGTGCCAGCAGCCAGGGACAGGGGACGAGTCTGAATGAGCAGTTCTTC. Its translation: CASSQGQGTSLNEQFF.

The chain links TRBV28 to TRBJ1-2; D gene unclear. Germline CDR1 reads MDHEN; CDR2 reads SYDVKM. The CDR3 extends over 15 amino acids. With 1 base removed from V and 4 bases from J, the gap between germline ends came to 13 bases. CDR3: CASSLSALGGYGYTF. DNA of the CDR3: TGTGCCAGCAGTTTATCTGCTTTAGGCGGCTATGGCTACACCTTC.

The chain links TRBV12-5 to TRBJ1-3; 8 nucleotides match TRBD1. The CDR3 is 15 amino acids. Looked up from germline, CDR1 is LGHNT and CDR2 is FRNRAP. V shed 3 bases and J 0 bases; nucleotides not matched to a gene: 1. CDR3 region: CASGLGTGSGNTIYF. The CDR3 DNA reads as TGTGCTAGTGGTTTAGGGACAGGCTCTGGAAACACCATATATTTT.

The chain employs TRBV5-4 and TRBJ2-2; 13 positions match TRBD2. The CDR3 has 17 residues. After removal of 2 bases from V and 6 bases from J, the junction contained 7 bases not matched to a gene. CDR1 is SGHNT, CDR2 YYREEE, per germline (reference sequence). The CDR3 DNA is TGTGCCAGCAGCTTAAAACTAGCGGGAGGGATAGCCGGGGAGCTGTTTTTT. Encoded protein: CASSLKLAGGIAGELFF.

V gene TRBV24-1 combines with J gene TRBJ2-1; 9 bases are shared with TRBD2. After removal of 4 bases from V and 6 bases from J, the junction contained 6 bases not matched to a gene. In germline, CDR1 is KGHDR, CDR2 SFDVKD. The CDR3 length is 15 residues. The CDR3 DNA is TGTGCCACCAGTGACGGGACTAGCTCCGGCAATGAGCAGTTCTTC. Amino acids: CATSDGTSSGNEQFF.

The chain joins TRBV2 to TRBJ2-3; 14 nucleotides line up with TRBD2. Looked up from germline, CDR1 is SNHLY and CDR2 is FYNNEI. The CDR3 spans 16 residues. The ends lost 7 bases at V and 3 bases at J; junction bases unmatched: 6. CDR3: CASTRLAGGPTDTQYF. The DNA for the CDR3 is TGTGCCAGCACCAGACTAGCGGGGGGGCCAACAGATACGCAGTATTTT.